The entry below describes one T cell receptor (beta chain). There is no known antigen for this receptor. Per-nucleotide qualities are absent, and no much larger clonotype sits a single base away. The CDR3, from cysteine to phenylalanine, totals 16 residues. The CDR3 DNA has 48 bases and is translated from base 1. V loses 1 base at its end and J loses 7 bases; junction bases beyond the gene matches: 12. From a lookup of the germline V gene, CDR1 and CDR2 are LGHNA and YNFKEQ. Donors were 39 systemically healthy Caucasian individuals from Russia aged 6 to 90 years. Each donor gave 8 to 10 milliliters of peripheral blood, collected into EDTA-treated Vacutainer tubes. Ficoll-Paque density-gradient centrifugation was used to isolate PBMCs, with at least 6.5 million per sample. Trizol reagent was used to extract total RNA from PBMCs, with at least 6 micrograms per sample. Naive CD45RAhigh/CD27high T cell percentages were measured by flow cytometry on a PBMC aliquot from every donor.

This entry comes from a study of blood T cells in healthy people across ages (dated by TCRdb to between 2014 and 2016). At the level of the whole study: In model experiments, template switching captured about one uniquely barcoded TCR beta cDNA molecule for every two T cells. The study measured age-related changes in TCR beta repertoire diversity using deep sequencing normalized with unique cDNA molecular identifiers. The donors were split into four age groups: young (average 16 years), middle-aged (around 37), aged (about 56) and long-lived (82). For two donors (one aged 18 to 29 and one aged 80 or older), the study analyzed two additional independent replicas of 1 million unique cDNA reads from the same blood draw.

The library relied on 5' RACE. The instrument given in TCRdb is Illumina HiSeq 2500. The second PCR ran for about 6 to 11 cycles and used a J-beta primer mix along with a sample-barcoded 5' primer. Each TCR beta cDNA molecule received a unique molecular identifier from a template-switch 5' adaptor carrying 12 random nucleotides. Each sample yielded at least 3 million CDR3-containing paired-end reads. First-strand cDNA synthesis was performed from all RNA using the Mint cDNA synthesis kit, with priming by a TRBC-specific oligonucleotide. Following uracil-DNA glycosylase treatment, a first 18-cycle PCR with universal primers M1SS and BC2_uni_R was performed on all cDNA. Per the original workflow: For normalization, 1 million high-quality reads, each with a distinct molecular identifier, were randomly selected from each sample. Reads sharing molecular identifiers were discarded rather than binned into consensus sequences. MiTCR, with a Q25 quality threshold and the strictest error-elimination algorithm, was used for CDR3 identification, clonotype clustering and error correction. Lower-bound total TCR beta diversity was estimated with a nonparametric unseen species model using Euler transformation. TCRdb handled the public reads itself, with Q25 trimming in fastp and clone calling in MiXCR, and kept productive beta chains. A single entry per CDR3 protein holds the most common genes and DNA from its merged rows. It is TCRdb's table, rather than the study itself, that gives the V and J calls and clone size. For this sample there are about 800,000 distinct CDR3 sequences; roughly 25% appear just once. In total, the top ten clones hold approximately 4% of the sample.

The paper as a whole reports these results and caveats: The CMV infection status of donors was not known, potentially confounding age-related changes in expanded clonotypes. The long-lived group showed more naive CD4+ T cells, fewer expanded clones and increased TCR diversity than the aged group, suggesting age selection. Conclusive comparison of naive and antigen-experienced compartments was prevented by the profiling of bulk unsorted PBMCs. Total diversity estimates from one million sequenced T cells were considered lower bounds and underestimates. As age increased, observed TCR beta diversity per million T cells dropped in a roughly linear way, and a significant reduction was already evident by age around 41. Observed TCR beta diversity correlated strongly with the percentage of naive T cells measured by flow cytometry.

This same sample was also taken into another study, of T cells of mothers and their children. The second study's paper adds: The donors were nine systemically healthy Caucasian individuals, made up of three mothers and their six children. cDNA synthesis used all of the extracted RNA, with roughly 1.5 ug of RNA in each 15 ul reaction. Sample barcodes and 2-4 random nucleotides were added via the M1S primer in the second PCR. Over 9.5 million TCR beta CDR3 reads came from each mother, compared with approximately 3 million reads from each child. Thymic selection shapes the output of TCR recombination in a similar way in related and unrelated pairs, and inherited differences have a minor effect. Normalized repertoire overlap was always slightly but never significantly higher in related than unrelated mother-child pairs. No persistent microchimeric T cell clones were detected, at a sensitivity of around 100 clones per million clonotypes. To look for features that set related mother-child pairs apart from unrelated individuals, the researchers ran deep NGS to compare the TCR beta repertoires of mothers and children. Mothers averaged roughly 36 +/- 4 years of age and children averaged 11 +/- 4 years. After adapter ligation was performed with NEBNext reagents, the libraries were sequenced on an Illumina HiSeq 2000 with 100+100 nt paired-end reads. Mother and child libraries were prepared a month apart and sequenced in separate runs to prevent cross-contamination. For each donor, somewhere between about 450,000 and 2,000,000 distinct TCR beta clonotypes were identified. Naive TCR beta clonotypes were estimated from low-frequency clonotypes matched to each donor's FACS-determined naive share, without sorting.

The receptor was isolated from a boy aged 10-17 years in good health. The sequenced sample was blood. The chain was built from TRBV4-2 and TRBJ2-7, and TRBD1 matches 8 of the central bases. The DNA sequence is given as TGTGCCAGCAGCCAAGTTGGTACAGGGGGTCCGGGAGAGCAGTACTTC. It specifies CASSQVGTGGPGEQYF.